Below, 24 T cell receptor beta chains from the same sample are listed, as sequenced in a study of blood T cell repertoires in COVID-19. Assay: immunoSEQ multiplex PCR; the TCRdb copy retains only in-frame clones and omits some. This table holds about 98,000 clones, about four fifths found once. The sequencing input was peripheral blood. The receptors stem from a man between 65 and 80 years old with acute or convalescent COVID-19.

The chain is built from TRBV2 and TRBJ2-5; D is perhaps TRBD1 (6 bases). The germline gives CDR1 SNHLY, CDR2 FYNNEI. With 10 bases removed from V and 4 bases from J, the gap between germline ends came to 13 bases. The CDR3 extends over 12 amino acids. The CDR3: CATSGDGETQYF. As DNA, the CDR3 is TGTGCCACCTCAGGGGATGGAGAGACCCAGTACTTC.

V usage is TRBV7-2 and J usage is TRBJ1-5, with a possible D match to TRBD1 (5 bases). Trimming stripped 1 base from V and 3 bases from J, with 10 bases between. The CDR3 is made up of 15 amino acids. The germline V gene encodes CDR1 SGHTA and CDR2 FQGNSA. CDR3 sequence (DNA): TGTGCCAGCAGCTTAGAGCAGGGACTCAATCAGCCCCAGCATTTT. This codes for CASSLEQGLNQPQHF.

The J gene is TRBJ1-4, the V gene TRBV27, with D possibly matching TRBD1 (6 bases). V was shortened by 3 bases and J by 4 bases, with 12 bases between the two germline ends. Germline V gene lookup returns CDR1 MNHEY and CDR2 SMNVEV (reference sequence). The CDR3 loop spans 15 amino acids. The CDR3 region has the DNA TGTGCCAGCAGTTTGCAAGGGGGAGATAATGAAAAACTGTTTTTT. Its translation is CASSLQGGDNEKLFF.

The chain couples TRBV7-3 to TRBJ2-2, with 8 bases lining up with TRBD2. The CDR3 is made up of 15 amino acids. CDR1 and CDR2 from the germline V gene are SGHTA and FQGTGA. J gave up 1 base and V 5 bases, and 3 bases lay outside the gene matches. In DNA form, the CDR3 reads TGTGCCAGCAGCCGCCTAGCGGGGAACACCGGGGAGCTGTTTTTT. It is translated as CASSRLAGNTGELFF.

This chain links TRBV28 with TRBJ2-7; TRBD1 matches 9 bases. The V gene's germline CDR1 is MDHEN and CDR2 SYDVKM. The CDR3 length is 17 residues. V was pared by 3 bases and J by 1 base, with 10 bases of the junction left unmatched. The CDR3 here is CASSFPQGARGSYEQYF. Written as DNA, the CDR3 is TGTGCCAGCAGTTTCCCACAGGGGGCTAGGGGGTCCTACGAGCAGTACTTC.

The genes are TRBV29-1 and TRBJ2-1; TRBD1 agrees at 11 bases. V shed 6 bases and J 8 bases; nucleotides not matched to a gene: 9. CDR1 is SQVTM and CDR2 is ANQGSEA in the germline V gene. CDR3 length: 14 amino acids. The CDR3 sequence: CSVGRGQGDHEQFF. CDR3 nucleotides: TGCAGCGTGGGGCGGGGACAGGGGGACCATGAGCAGTTCTTC.

The chain is built from TRBV15 and TRBJ1-2; 10 positions agree with TRBD1. CDR3 length: 13 amino acids. J lost 7 bases, V lost 3 bases, and 2 bases had no gene match. Per germline, CDR1 LNHNV and CDR2 YYDKDF (reference sequence). The CDR3 DNA reads TGTGCCACCAGCAGGACAGGGGGCAGTGGCTACACCTTC. Translation: CATSRTGGSGYTF.

The rearrangement uses TRBV7-2 and TRBJ2-7; 8 nucleotides match TRBD2. The germline V gene encodes CDR1 SGHTA and CDR2 FQGNSA. The J segment lost 2 bases and the V segment lost 0 bases, leaving 3 bases of the junction unmatched. The CDR3 length is 15 residues. CDR3 region: CASSLASGGPYEQYF. The DNA of the CDR3 is TGTGCCAGCAGCTTAGCCAGCGGGGGCCCCTACGAGCAGTACTTC.

The rearrangement uses TRBV6-2 or TRBV6-3 and TRBJ1-5; 9 bases fit TRBD1. CDR3 length: 14 residues. After removal of 4 bases from V and 5 bases from J, the junction contained 3 bases not matched to a gene. Germline V gene lookup returns CDR1 MNHEY and CDR2 SVGEGT. The CDR3 DNA sequence: TGTGCCAGCAGTTTGCGGACAGGGGATCAGCCCCAGCATTTT. The encoded protein is CASSLRTGDQPQHF.

This clone was detected only a few times. The chain has TRBV24-1 and TRBJ1-2, with 11 positions matching TRBD1. Losses at the gene ends were 2 bases for V and 7 bases for J; bases not matched to a gene: 2. The CDR3 is made up of 14 amino acids. Per germline, CDR1 KGHDR and CDR2 SFDVKD. Here the CDR3 DNA reads TGTGCCACCAGTGATTACGGGACAGGGGGTGGCTACACCTTC. Its translation is CATSDYGTGGGYTF.

The chain is built from TRBV5-1 and TRBJ2-1; TRBD2 matches 13 bases. Germline assignment: CDR1 SGHRS and CDR2 YFSETQ. Trimming at V came to 4 bases and at J to 8 bases, leaving 9 bases not matched to a gene. CDR3 length: 16 residues. The CDR3 sequence: CASSRWTSGRGDEQFF. The CDR3 bases are TGCGCCAGCAGCAGATGGACTAGCGGGAGAGGGGATGAGCAGTTCTTC.

The chain links TRBV5-8 to TRBJ2-7; 8 bases align to TRBD1. Trimming removed 1 base from V and 5 bases from J; junction bases left unmatched: 11. The CDR3 spans 16 residues. Germline CDR1 SGHTS, CDR2 YDEGEE. CDR3 DNA: TGTGCCAGCAGCTTGAGACCGGGACAGGCCTTTAACGAGCAGTACTTC. Translated: CASSLRPGQAFNEQYF.

The chain carries TRBV29-1 and TRBJ2-5, with TRBD2 identical over 12 bases. The CDR3 totals 14 residues. The junction had 5 bases not matched to a gene; V was cut back by 4 bases and J by 5 bases. Looked up from germline, CDR1 is SQVTM and CDR2 is ANQGSEA. CDR3 loop: CSVGGLAGFETQYF. The CDR3 nucleotides are TGCAGCGTTGGGGGACTAGCGGGTTTCGAGACCCAGTACTTC.

J is TRBJ2-7 and V is TRBV10-1, with 7 bases that match TRBD2. Germline values: CDR1 WNHNN, CDR2 SYGVQD (reference sequence). This CDR3 contains 15 residues. V was clipped by 2 bases and J by 0 bases; unmatched bases: 4. Here the CDR3 reads CASSEGRDYSYEQYF. CDR3 DNA: TGCGCCAGCAGTGAGGGGCGGGACTACTCCTACGAGCAGTACTTC.

The chain employs TRBV7-8 and TRBJ2-5; possibly TRBD2 for D (5 bases). This CDR3 spans 15 amino acids. Germline loops: CDR1 SGHVS, CDR2 FQNEAQ. The germline V and J ends were trimmed by 2 bases and 5 bases, with 15 bases remaining between them. DNA for the CDR3: TGTGCCAGCAGCTTAACTGAAGAGGGAGTGGAGACCCAGTACTTC. Its translation is CASSLTEEGVETQYF.

V gene TRBV11-2 combines with J gene TRBJ2-3; 11 positions agree with TRBD2. This CDR3 comprises 17 residues. V gave up 5 bases and J gave up 1 base; unmatched junction bases: 8. CDR1 is SGHAT and CDR2 is FQNNGV in the germline V gene. CDR3 DNA: TGTGCCAGCAGCCCAGGGGCTAGCGGGAGGCGCACAGATACGCAGTATTTT. Protein product: CASSPGASGRRTDTQYF.

This clone was recorded only once. The chain carries TRBV5-1 and TRBJ2-5; maybe TRBD2 (5 bases). V lost 0 bases, J lost 5 bases, and 11 bases lay in between. The CDR3 covers 14 residues. CDR1 is SGHRS and CDR2 is YFSETQ in the germline V gene. CDR3 bases: TGCGCCAGCAGCTTGGAATCAACGGGGGAGACCCAGTACTTC. This gives the protein CASSLESTGETQYF.

The chain is built from TRBV19 and TRBJ2-2; the match to TRBD2 covers 7 bases. Losses at the gene ends were 5 bases for V and 4 bases for J; bases not matched to a gene: 10. Germline CDR1 is LNHDA and CDR2 is SQIVND (reference sequence). CDR3 length equals 16 residues. The CDR3 region has the DNA TGTGCCAGTAGTCCAGGACTAGTAACCGTCACCGGGGAGCTGTTTTTT. Translation: CASSPGLVTVTGELFF.

This chain connects TRBV30 to TRBJ1-5, with 10 bases fitting TRBD1. Germline V gene sequence: CDR1 GTSNPN, CDR2 SVGIG (reference sequence). V trimming: 5 bases; J trimming: 7 bases; junction bases outside the gene matches: 8. The length of the CDR3 is 14 residues. CDR3 protein: CAWERTGGGQPQHF. CDR3 DNA sequence: TGTGCCTGGGAAAGGACAGGGGGGGGACAGCCCCAGCATTTT.

The chain uses TRBV10-3 and TRBJ1-4, with 8 bases that match TRBD1. CDR3 length equals 13 residues. Germline values: CDR1 ENHRY, CDR2 SYGVKD. Trimming removed 7 bases from V and 5 bases from J; junction bases left unmatched: 3. The CDR3 sequence: CAINQGANEKLFF. For the CDR3, the DNA is TGTGCCATCAATCAGGGGGCCAATGAAAAACTGTTTTTT.

The V gene is TRBV10-3, the J gene TRBJ2-1, with D possibly matching TRBD2 (6 bases). The germline CDR1 and CDR2 sequences are ENHRY and SYGVKD. The CDR3 sequence is 12 residues long. Trimming removed 8 bases at V and 8 bases at J, with 13 bases between. The DNA of the CDR3 is TGTGCCATCGGCGGGAAAAAGGATGAGCAGTTCTTC. Its translation: CAIGGKKDEQFF.

The V gene is TRBV11-3, the J gene TRBJ2-1; a weak D match, TRBD2 (5 bases). Germline lookup yields CDR1 SGHNT and CDR2 YENEEA. The V gene lost 0 bases and the J gene lost 4 bases, with 7 bases spanning the gap. The CDR3 length is 14 residues. For the CDR3, the DNA is TGTGCCAGCAGCTTAGACGGGGTTTACAATGAGCAGTTCTTC. Its protein product is CASSLDGVYNEQFF.

This rearrangement joins TRBV6-5 to TRBJ2-5; 10 bases align to TRBD1. The CDR3 length is 14 residues. V shed 6 bases and J 4 bases; nucleotides not matched to a gene: 5. CDR1 is MNHEY and CDR2 is SVGAGI in the germline V gene. The CDR3: CASRATGGRETQYF. Here the CDR3 DNA reads TGTGCCAGCAGGGCGACAGGGGGCAGAGAGACCCAGTACTTC.

This clone showed up just once. V and J are TRBV11-1 and TRBJ2-7, with D possibly matching TRBD1 (5 bases). This CDR3 spans 15 amino acids. V was clipped by 6 bases and J by 0 bases, with 15 bases between them. Germline CDR1 is SGHAT and CDR2 is FQDESV (reference sequence). CDR3 bases: TGTGCCAGCAGTTCCGGACATCCGAGCTCCTACGAGCAGTACTTC. This encodes CASSSGHPSSYEQYF.